The rows below give T cell receptor beta chains drawn from one sample of a study of identifying expanded T cells in peripheral blood. Method: immunoSEQ multiplex PCR; TCRdb's copy keeps in-frame clones and lacks some. The table shows 90,000 to 110,000 clones, with about 85% occurring only once. The sample consisted of blood. The receptors were gathered from a person aged 18 to 75 in good health. The CDR3 runs from the conserved cysteine through the conserved F or W. A D gene is named only where the DNA matches it firmly. The size of a clone is reported for some rows only, either as once, few or many, or as a class for expanded clones.

j_call	v_call	clone_size	d_call	cdr3_aa	cdr3_nt
TRBJ2-5	TRBV7-6	-	TRBD1	CASSLGQGRGETQYF	TGTGCCAGCAGCTTAGGACAGGGGCGTGGGGAGACCCAGTACTTC
TRBJ1-2	TRBV18	-	TRBD1	CASSPTGSLGYTF	TGTGCCAGCTCACCGACAGGGAGTCTTGGCTACACCTTC
TRBJ2-3	TRBV29-1	-	-	CSAAGTPPRTSTDTQYF	TGCAGCGCTGCGGGGACACCACCACGCACTAGCACAGATACGCAGTATTTT
TRBJ1-2	TRBV18	-	TRBD1	CASSPGQIYGYTF	TGTGCCAGCTCACCGGGACAGATCTATGGCTACACCTTC
TRBJ2-6	TRBV30	-	TRBD2	CAWTSGRSYLPSGANVLTF	TGTGCCTGGACTAGCGGGAGGTCTTACCTCCCCTCTGGGGCCAACGTCCTGACTTTC
TRBJ2-5	TRBV4-1	-	TRBD2	CASSQDVGSGVSETQYF	TGCGCCAGCAGCCAAGACGTCGGGAGCGGGGTATCGGAGACCCAGTACTTC
TRBJ1-4	TRBV6-5	-	TRBD1	CASSYRDSNEKLFF	TGTGCCAGCAGTTACCGGGACAGTAATGAAAAACTGTTTTTT
TRBJ1-3	TRBV11-2	-	-	CASSLAEISGNTIYF	TGTGCCAGCAGCTTAGCAGAAATCTCTGGAAACACCATATATTTT
TRBJ1-1	TRBV27	-	-	CASSRLTGPNTEAFF	TGTGCCAGCAGTCGGCTGACAGGACCAAACACTGAAGCTTTCTTT
TRBJ1-1	TRBV18	-	TRBD1	CASSPRDRDTEAFF	TGTGCCAGCTCACCACGGGACAGGGACACTGAAGCTTTCTTT
TRBJ1-3	TRBV9	-	TRBD1	CASSVEGQGAGNTIYF	TGTGCCAGCAGCGTAGAGGGACAGGGGGCTGGAAACACCATATATTTT
TRBJ1-1	TRBV5-1	-	-	CASSWVAVMNTEAFF	TGCGCCAGCAGCTGGGTTGCGGTCATGAACACTGAAGCTTTCTTT
TRBJ2-1	TRBV5-8	-	TRBD2	CASSWPGRGAYNEQFF	TGTGCCAGCAGCTGGCCGGGACGGGGGGCCTACAATGAGCAGTTCTTC
TRBJ1-4	TRBV18	-	TRBD1	CASSAGTATNEKLFF	TGTGCCAGCTCGGCCGGGACAGCAACTAATGAAAAACTGTTTTTT
TRBJ2-5	TRBV5-1	-	TRBD2	CASSPSIGGTRQETQYF	TGCGCCAGCAGCCCCTCCATCGGGGGGACGCGGCAAGAGACCCAGTACTTC
TRBJ2-5	TRBV6-5	-	TRBD2	CASSLLADQETQYF	TGTGCCAGCAGTCTACTAGCGGATCAAGAGACCCAGTACTTC
TRBJ2-1	TRBV25-1	few	-	CASRGNNEQFF	TGTGCCAGCAGAGGGAACAATGAGCAGTTCTTC
TRBJ2-3	TRBV6-1	-	TRBD2	CASSELAGGPKIPDTQYF	TGTGCCAGCAGTGAGCTAGCGGGGGGGCCGAAGATTCCAGATACGCAGTATTTT
TRBJ2-7	TRBV12-2	few	-	CASRLAKLAGAYYEQYF	TGTGCAAGTCGCTTAGCAAAATTAGCGGGGGCCTACTACGAGCAGTACTTC
TRBJ1-1	TRBV7-3	-	-	CASSLDMTRAGDTEAFF	TGTGCCAGCAGCTTAGATATGACGAGGGCTGGGGACACTGAAGCTTTCTTT
TRBJ1-6	TRBV11-1	-	-	CASSDLSDSPLHF	TGTGCCAGCAGCGACCTAAGTGATTCTCCCCTCCACTTT
TRBJ2-5	TRBV4-1	once	-	CASSQAFGEEETQYF	TGCGCCAGCAGCCAAGCTTTCGGGGAGGAGGAGACCCAGTACTTC
TRBJ2-7	TRBV6-5	-	-	CASSYSGDRSYEQYF	TGTGCCAGCAGTTACTCCGGAGATCGGTCCTACGAGCAGTACTTC
TRBJ2-3	TRBV9	-	-	CASSVTPTDTQYF	TGTGCCAGCAGCGTAACGCCCACAGATACGCAGTATTTT
TRBJ2-1	TRBV15	-	-	CATSRDPPGGATTNEQFF	TGTGCCACCAGCAGAGATCCCCCTGGGGGGGCTACAACCAATGAGCAGTTCTTC
TRBJ2-1	TRBV15	-	-	CATSGSLGEQFF	TGTGCCACCAGCGGGTCACTGGGGGAGCAGTTCTTC
TRBJ1-4	TRBV29-1	-	-	CSVGENEKLFF	TGCAGCGTTGGGGAAAATGAAAAACTGTTTTTT
TRBJ1-2	TRBV19	-	TRBD1	CASSRGRDRGAYGYTF	TGTGCCAGTAGTAGGGGCCGGGACAGGGGGGCCTATGGCTACACCTTC
TRBJ2-1	TRBV19	-	-	CASSIQVADNEQFF	TGTGCCAGTAGTATTCAGGTAGCAGACAATGAGCAGTTCTTC
TRBJ2-6	TRBV7-9	few	-	CASSQQGSGANVLTF	TGTGCCAGCAGCCAACAGGGTTCTGGGGCCAACGTCCTGACTTTC
TRBJ1-2	TRBV6-5	-	TRBD1	CASSNPRGRNYGYTF	TGTGCCAGCAGTAACCCCAGGGGGCGGAACTATGGCTACACCTTC
TRBJ2-7	TRBV7-8	-	-	CASSLGDWSSYEQYF	TGTGCCAGCAGCTTAGGGGACTGGAGCTCCTACGAGCAGTACTTC
TRBJ2-5	TRBV10-3	-	-	CATQKQPQETQYF	TGTGCCACCCAAAAGCAGCCCCAAGAGACCCAGTACTTC
TRBJ1-1	TRBV19	-	-	CASSGRGRNTEAFF	TGTGCCAGTAGTGGAAGGGGAAGGAACACTGAAGCTTTCTTT
TRBJ1-4	TRBV2	-	TRBD1	CAGKRTGGSEKLFF	TGTGCCGGAAAACGGACAGGGGGTTCGGAAAAACTGTTTTTT
TRBJ1-3	TRBV7-8	-	TRBD1	CASSLGGQGWNTIYF	TGTGCCAGCAGCTTAGGAGGACAGGGCTGGAACACCATATATTTT
TRBJ1-4	TRBV7-6	-	-	CASSPQGNEKLFF	TGTGCCAGCAGCCCCCAGGGGAATGAAAAACTGTTTTTT
TRBJ2-7	TRBV6-1	once	-	CASTSGQSYEQYF	TGTGCCAGCACTTCCGGACAGAGCTACGAGCAGTACTTC
TRBJ1-2	TRBV4-2	-	-	CASSQGVGAAYGYTF	TGTGCCAGCAGCCAAGGGGTGGGGGCGGCCTATGGCTACACCTTC
TRBJ2-7	TRBV5-1	-	TRBD2	CASSLLAGRVYEQYF	TGCGCCAGCAGCTTGCTAGCGGGAAGAGTTTACGAGCAGTACTTC
TRBJ2-7	TRBV29-1	once	-	CSVGTRAYEQYF	TGCAGCGTAGGAACAAGAGCCTACGAGCAGTACTTC
TRBJ1-1	TRBV9	-	-	CASSVAAGHEAFF	TGTGCCAGCAGCGTAGCCGCGGGGCATGAAGCTTTCTTT
TRBJ2-3	TRBV28	-	TRBD1	CASSGTGEGDTQYF	TGTGCCAGCAGCGGGACAGGGGAAGGAGATACGCAGTATTTT
TRBJ2-1	TRBV7-3	-	TRBD2	CASSPGTSGSPHEQFF	TGTGCCAGCAGCCCCGGGACTAGCGGGAGCCCCCATGAGCAGTTCTTC
TRBJ1-2	TRBV30	-	TRBD1	CAWTPGQLTYGYTF	TGTGCCTGGACCCCGGGACAGTTGACGTATGGCTACACCTTC